What follows are 21 T cell receptor beta chains derived from one specimen sequenced in a study of T cell repertoires in aging, cancer and after chemotherapy. Multiplex touch-down PCR with TRB-A/B primers amplified rearranged V-D-J TRB sequences. TCRdb called the multiplex PCR reads again in MiXCR, with one record for every CDR3 protein. The sample lists 950 or so distinct CDR3 sequences; roughly 88% were seen once. TCR beta rearrangements were amplified from peripheral blood genomic DNA. Specimen: blood. The receptors here all came from a human donor with a solid tumor.

This clonotype came up once. The genes are TRBV6-5 and TRBJ2-7; TRBD1 matches 9 bases. The germline V gene encodes CDR1 MNHEY and CDR2 SVGAGI. CDR3 length: 14 amino acids. J lost 4 bases, V lost 7 bases, and 8 bases had no gene match. CDR3 nucleotide sequence: TGTGCCAGCAATGGACAGGGGATCGGATACGAGCAGTACTTC. Translating it yields CASNGQGIGYEQYF.

The chain carries TRBV5-4 and TRBJ1-3; possible D gene TRBD1, 5 bases. Trimming took off 3 bases at V and 2 bases at J, with 12 bases between the two ends. The CDR3 extends over 15 amino acids. CDR1 is SGHNT and CDR2 is YYREEE in the germline V gene (reference sequence). CDR3: CASSSFQGAGNTIYF. In nucleotides, the CDR3 is TGTGCCAGCAGCTCCTTCCAGGGAGCTGGAAACACCATATATTTT.

The V and J genes are TRBV10-2 and TRBJ2-7, with 14 bases aligning to TRBD2. V shed 5 bases, J shed 4 bases, and the junction held 10 bases outside the gene matches. This CDR3 has 17 amino acids. Per germline, CDR1 WSHSY and CDR2 SAAADI. The CDR3 here is CASSQGLAGANPYEQYF. The DNA of the CDR3 is TGCGCCAGCAGTCAGGGACTAGCGGGAGCCAACCCTTACGAGCAGTACTTC.

This clonotype was seen once. An end of the junction does not agree with germline; a read error may underlie this. This chain joins TRBV7-2 and TRBJ1-4; TRBD1 aligns across 11 bases. Per germline, CDR1 SGHTA and CDR2 FQGNSA. This CDR3 is 15 amino acids long. This chain's CDR3 is CASSLRTGGGEKLLF. The CDR3 DNA reads TGTGCCAGCAGTTTACGGACAGGGGGCGGTGAAAAACTGTTATTT.

V and J are TRBV7-6 and TRBJ1-6; weak D call: TRBD1 (5 bases). Germline-derived CDR1 and CDR2 are SGHVS and FNYEAQ. Trimming shortened V by 1 base and J by 9 bases, and 16 bases separated the two germline ends. The CDR3 consists of 16 residues. CDR3 loop: CASSLGSQGGSSPLHF. The CDR3 DNA is TGTGCCAGCAGCTTAGGGAGTCAGGGAGGAAGTTCACCCCTCCACTTT.

The J gene is TRBJ2-1, the V gene TRBV7-2, with D uncertain. Looked up from germline, CDR1 is SGHTA and CDR2 is FQGNSA. V was shortened by 5 bases and J by 1 base, with 12 bases between the two germline ends. This CDR3 has 15 residues. The CDR3 sequence is CASSHIRTSYNEQFF. The CDR3, as DNA: TGTGCCAGCAGCCACATTCGGACGTCCTACAATGAGCAGTTCTTC.

The V and J genes are TRBV20-1 and TRBJ1-1, with D uncertain. CDR1 and CDR2 from the germline V gene are DFQATT and SNEGSKA (reference sequence). The CDR3 runs 11 residues. CDR3 sequence (DNA): TGCACCAAGGTACGGACCTTGGGGGCTTTCTTT. It is translated as CTKVRTLGAFF.

The genes are TRBV20-1 and TRBJ2-7, with TRBD2 matching over 11 bases. The germline V gene encodes CDR1 DFQATT and CDR2 SNEGSKA (reference sequence). The CDR3 runs to 15 residues. The junction had 7 bases not matched to a gene; V was cut back by 3 bases and J by 3 bases. In nucleotides, the CDR3 is TGCAGTGCTAGTAGCGGACTAGCGGGCCGCTACGAGCAGTACTTC. It codes for CSASSGLAGRYEQYF.

The CDR3 region is CATRRRGGLIRNQPQHF. As DNA, the CDR3 is TGTGCCACCAGGAGGAGAGGGGGCCTGATTAGAAATCAGCCCCAGCATTTT. V gene TRBV6-5 combines with J gene TRBJ1-5; 7 nucleotides line up with TRBD1. The CDR3 loop spans 17 amino acids. The J segment lost 4 bases and the V segment lost 10 bases, leaving 19 bases of the junction unmatched. Germline V gene lookup returns CDR1 MNHEY and CDR2 SVGAGI.

The genes are TRBV19 and TRBJ1-2; D is possibly TRBD1 (6 bases). Germline CDR1 and CDR2: LNHDA and SQIVND (reference sequence). The CDR3 extends over 15 amino acids. Trimming took off 5 bases at V and 0 bases at J, with 13 bases between the two ends. DNA of the CDR3: TGTGCCAGTAGTCACCCAGGGGCCGCTAACTATGGCTACACCTTC. The encoded protein is CASSHPGAANYGYTF.

The CDR3 sequence: CAWSQQGDQPQHF. Here the CDR3 DNA reads TGTGCCTGGAGTCAACAGGGGGATCAGCCCCAGCATTTT. V gene TRBV30 combines with J gene TRBJ1-5, with 8 positions matching TRBD1. CDR1 GTSNPN and CDR2 SVGIG come from the germline V gene (reference sequence). CDR3 length: 13 amino acids. V was pared by 2 bases and J by 5 bases, with 2 bases of the junction left unmatched.

The rearrangement joins TRBV5-5 to TRBJ2-5; D might be TRBD2 (5 bases). Germline-derived CDR1 and CDR2 are SGHKS and YYEKEE (reference sequence). The length of the CDR3 is 13 residues. The germline V and J ends were trimmed by 2 bases and 3 bases, with 8 bases remaining between them. The CDR3 loop is CASSLWGEETQYF. CDR3 nucleotides: TGTGCCAGCAGCTTATGGGGAGAAGAGACCCAGTACTTC.

V is TRBV6-4 and J is TRBJ2-3; D might be TRBD1 (7 bases). CDR1 MRHNA and CDR2 SNTAGT come from the germline V gene. The CDR3 has 15 residues. V lost 4 bases and J lost 4, with 15 bases in between. CDR3 region: CASSVEGAGADTQYF. The CDR3 DNA reads TGTGCCAGCAGTGTGGAGGGGGCAGGGGCAGATACGCAGTATTTT.

This sequence joins TRBV13 and TRBJ1-3; D ambiguous. V shed 0 bases and J shed 0 bases, with 9 bases lying between them. Germline V gives CDR1 PRHDT, CDR2 FYEKMQ (reference sequence). The CDR3 covers 16 residues. The CDR3 nucleotides are TGTGCCAGCAGCTTAGGAAGGCCCAGCTCTGGAAACACCATATATTTT. Its protein product is CASSLGRPSSGNTIYF. Full variable domain (outside the CDR3, taken from reference TRBV13 and TRBJ1-3): AAGVIQSPRHLIKEKRETATLKCYPIPRHDTVYWYQQGPGQDPQFLISFYEKMQSDKGSIPDRFSAQQFSDYHSELNMSSLELGDSALYFCASSLGRPSSGNTIYFGEGSWLTVV.

The V and J genes are TRBV7-2 and TRBJ1-3; D is unclear. V gave up 1 base and J gave up 0 bases, with 4 bases separating them. CDR3 length equals 14 residues. Germline CDR1 and CDR2: SGHTA and FQGNSA. CDR3 sequence: CASSLVRSGNTIYF. CDR3 in DNA: TGTGCCAGCAGCTTAGTTCGCTCTGGAAACACCATATATTTT.

The genes are TRBV15 and TRBJ2-7; tentative D call: TRBD2 (5 bases). Per the germline V gene, CDR1 is LNHNV and CDR2 is YYDKDF (reference sequence). The ends were cut back, 1 base at V and 2 bases at J, with 12 bases in the middle. This CDR3 region has 15 residues. DNA for the CDR3: TGTGCCACCAGCAGAGGGACGGGAAGGACCTACGAGCAGTACTTC. It encodes CATSRGTGRTYEQYF.

This sequence joins TRBV18 and TRBJ2-7, with D possibly being TRBD2 (6 bases). The V gene's germline CDR1 is KGHSH and CDR2 LQKENI. The V end was cut by 8 bases, the J end by 0 bases, with 20 bases between. This CDR3 contains 16 residues. CDR3 sequence reads: CASSSSGDQSSYEQYF. CDR3 coding DNA: TGTGCCAGCAGCTCCTCGGGAGACCAAAGCTCCTACGAGCAGTACTTC.

This clonotype occurred a few times. This chain joins TRBV6-1 and TRBJ2-1, with 9 nucleotides matching TRBD1. Germline V lookup: CDR1 MNHNS, CDR2 SASEGT. With 10 bases clipped from V and 6 bases from J, the junction kept 7 bases outside the gene matches. The CDR3 is 13 residues long. The CDR3, as DNA: TGTGCCACAGCAGGGACAGGGCTCAATGAGCAGTTCTTC. Its protein product is CATAGTGLNEQFF.

V and J are TRBV19 and TRBJ2-2; D possibly uses TRBD1 or TRBD2 (5 bases each). Germline lookup yields CDR1 LNHDA and CDR2 SQIVND (reference sequence). CDR3 length equals 14 residues. V lost 3 bases to trimming and J lost 8 bases, with 13 bases between them. CDR3 sequence reads: CASSMGLRGGELFF. Written as DNA, the CDR3 is TGTGCCAGTAGTATGGGGCTGAGGGGTGGGGAGCTGTTTTTT.

V is TRBV6-5 and J is TRBJ2-2, with TRBD1 matching over 10 bases. The ends lost 5 bases at V and 4 bases at J; junction bases unmatched: 13. The germline CDR1 and CDR2 sequences are MNHEY and SVGAGI. The CDR3 contains 18 residues. The CDR3 coding sequence is TGTGCCAGCAGTAGACGCTTTGCCGGGACAGGGGTCACCGGGGAGCTGTTTTTT. Amino acids: CASSRRFAGTGVTGELFF.

The rearrangement uses TRBV11-3 and TRBJ1-2; possible D gene TRBD1, 5 bases. The CDR3 extends over 14 amino acids. Germline CDR1 and CDR2: SGHNT and YENEEA. V was trimmed by 1 base and J by 2 bases, leaving 8 bases between them. For the CDR3, the DNA is TGTGCCAGCAGCTTAGCCGGGGGAAACTATGGCTACACCTTC. The encoded protein is CASSLAGGNYGYTF.